The following is a T cell receptor (beta chain) sequence with its context. Its antigen remains unidentified. Assay: immunoSEQ multiplex PCR; the TCRdb copy retains only in-frame clones and omits some. The sample lists around 130,000 clones; 80% to 90% were seen once. The data belong to a study of T cell responses to AZD1222 COVID-19 vaccine. This CDR3 is built from 13 residues. The V and J ends lost 6 bases and 13 bases, in that order; junction bases with no gene match: 14. CDR1 LNHDA and CDR2 SQIVND come from the germline V gene (reference sequence). The study, taken as a whole, reports: Among vaccine-associated CD4 TCRs, coverage spanned spike, with dominance at 160-218 and 743-854.

The specimen comprised peripheral blood, sampled 28 days after the second AZD1222 dose. This sequence was found in an adult who received the AZD1222 COVID-19 vaccine. The chain couples TRBV19 to TRBJ1-2; the match to TRBD1 covers 7 bases. This chain's CDR3 is CASSVGTAWGGTF. The CDR3 DNA follows: TGTGCCAGTAGCGTTGGGACAGCTTGGGGAGGCACCTTC.